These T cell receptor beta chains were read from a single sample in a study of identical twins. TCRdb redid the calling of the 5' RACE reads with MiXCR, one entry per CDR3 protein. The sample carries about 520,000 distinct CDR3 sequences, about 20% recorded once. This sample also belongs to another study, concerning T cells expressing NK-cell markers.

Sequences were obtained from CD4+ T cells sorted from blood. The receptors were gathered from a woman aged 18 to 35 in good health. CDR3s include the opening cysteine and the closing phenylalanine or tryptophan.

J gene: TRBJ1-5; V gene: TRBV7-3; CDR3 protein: CASSFSINQPQHF
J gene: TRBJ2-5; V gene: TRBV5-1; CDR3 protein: CASSLSGTSGETQYF
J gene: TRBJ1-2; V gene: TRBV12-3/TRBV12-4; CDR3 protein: CASSRQDNYGYTF
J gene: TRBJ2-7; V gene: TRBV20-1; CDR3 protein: CSALGGGALDEQYF
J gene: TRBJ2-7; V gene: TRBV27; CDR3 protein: CASSPLGLYYEQYF
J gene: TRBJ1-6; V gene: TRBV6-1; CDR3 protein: CASSLRGAYYNSPLHF
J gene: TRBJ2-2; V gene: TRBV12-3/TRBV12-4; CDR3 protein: CASSPRTGGRGTGELFF
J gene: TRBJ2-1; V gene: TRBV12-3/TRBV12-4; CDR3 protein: CASSGIDRATYNEQFF
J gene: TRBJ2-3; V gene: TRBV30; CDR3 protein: CAWRALSGSYSDTQYF
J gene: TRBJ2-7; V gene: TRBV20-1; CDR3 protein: CSASPTALSYEQYF
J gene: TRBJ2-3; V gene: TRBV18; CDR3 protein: CASSPPGSSTDTQYF
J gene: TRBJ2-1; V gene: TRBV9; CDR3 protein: CASSVATAGGIDNEQFF
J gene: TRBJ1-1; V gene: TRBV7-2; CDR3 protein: CASSLAVEAFF
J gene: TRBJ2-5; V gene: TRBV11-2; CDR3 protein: CASSLVGIRGGLDIQETQYF
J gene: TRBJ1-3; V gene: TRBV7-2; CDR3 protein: CASSSFRTGGSGNTIYF
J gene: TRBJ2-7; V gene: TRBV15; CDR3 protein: CATSTGSSIEQYF
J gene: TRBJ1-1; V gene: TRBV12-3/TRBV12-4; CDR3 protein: CASNLLQGAAEAFF